A single sample gave rise to the 30 T cell receptor beta chains below, sequenced in a study of cytomegalovirus exposure and HLA in healthy donors. The primer mix had 60 Vbeta and 13 Jbeta primers. TCRdb's copy holds only in-frame clones and misses some; the assay was immunoSEQ multiplex PCR. The data show some 200,000 clones, 82% seen once. The source material was PBMCs. These receptors were taken from a boy aged 2 to 10 in good health and CMV-seronegative.

V is TRBV10-2 and J is TRBJ2-7; D remains unclear. V lost 3 bases to trimming and J lost 7 bases, with 16 bases between them. Per germline, CDR1 WSHSY and CDR2 SAAADI. This CDR3 is 14 amino acids long. Here the CDR3 reads CASSETVAYGEQYF. The CDR3 region has the DNA TGCGCCAGCAGTGAAACAGTTGCATATGGAGAGCAGTACTTC.

There are a few counts of this clone. The V call is TRBV4-2, the J call TRBJ2-1; 13 bases match TRBD2. The CDR3 has 18 residues. The junction had 15 bases not matched to a gene; V was cut back by 4 bases and J by 9 bases. Germline values: CDR1 LGHNA, CDR2 YNFKEQ. The CDR3 region is CASSRGTSGAGPRREQFF. Here the CDR3 DNA reads TGTGCCAGCAGCCGGGGGACTAGCGGGGCCGGACCGCGCCGTGAGCAGTTCTTC.

The chain carries TRBV6-1 and TRBJ2-5; D is perhaps TRBD2 (6 bases). The CDR3 extends over 13 amino acids. V was shortened by 7 bases and J by 1 base, with 10 bases between the two germline ends. The germline V gene has CDR1 MNHNS and CDR2 SASEGT. The CDR3 protein is CASNRDFQETQYF. DNA of the CDR3: TGTGCCAGCAATCGGGACTTCCAAGAGACCCAGTACTTC.

The J gene is TRBJ1-2, the V gene TRBV15, with a weak D call TRBD1 (6 bases). Germline V gives CDR1 LNHNV, CDR2 YYDKDF (reference sequence). The CDR3 spans 14 residues. V was shortened by 5 bases and J by 8 bases, with 18 bases between the two germline ends. CDR3: CATSENNRERGYTF. The CDR3 region has the DNA TGTGCCACCAGCGAAAATAACAGGGAACGCGGCTACACCTTC.

In DNA, the CDR3 is TGTGCCAGCAGCTTCGGGGAGTCCTACGAGCAGTACTTC. Amino acids: CASSFGESYEQYF. J is TRBJ2-7 and V is TRBV11-1; tentative D call: TRBD2 (5 bases). This CDR3 spans 13 amino acids. V was clipped by 3 bases and J by 1 base, with 7 bases between them. Germline-derived CDR1 and CDR2 are SGHAT and FQDESV (reference sequence).

This chain uses TRBV5-4 with TRBJ1-4; 7 nucleotides agree with TRBD1. V was pared by 4 bases and J by 8 bases, with 14 bases of the junction left unmatched. Germline assignment: CDR1 SGHNT and CDR2 YYREEE (reference sequence). The CDR3 loop spans 16 amino acids. The CDR3 DNA reads TGTGCCAGCAGCCTCCGGACAGGCGACCTACGGGAAAAACTGTTTTTT. It specifies CASSLRTGDLREKLFF.

V usage is TRBV10-2 and J usage is TRBJ2-1, with TRBD2 identical over 13 bases. V gave up 6 bases and J gave up 7 bases; unmatched junction bases: 9. Per the germline V gene, CDR1 is WSHSY and CDR2 is SAAADI. This CDR3 has 16 residues. The CDR3 nucleotides are TGCGCCAGCAGAGGGACCGGGACTAGCGGGGAGAATGAGCAGTTCTTC. Translating gives CASRGTGTSGENEQFF.

Here the CDR3 reads CASSLARLGQRNTEAFF. For the CDR3, the DNA is TGTGCCAGCAGCTTAGCGAGATTGGGACAGCGGAACACTGAAGCTTTCTTT. The chain joins TRBV11-1 to TRBJ1-1, with TRBD1 matching 7 bases. The CDR3 runs to 17 residues. CDR1 is SGHAT and CDR2 is FQDESV in the germline V gene (reference sequence). V lost 0 bases and J lost 1; bases outside the gene matches: 8.

V is TRBV5-1 and J is TRBJ1-5; D is undetermined. Trimming stripped 2 bases from V and 5 bases from J, with 11 bases between. The CDR3 has 14 residues. Looked up from germline, CDR1 is SGHRS and CDR2 is YFSETQ. The CDR3 region is CASSFDGSDQPQHF. The CDR3 DNA follows: TGCGCCAGCAGCTTCGATGGTTCGGATCAGCCCCAGCATTTT.

As concerns this clone: Other nucleotide sequences in the sample specify the same CDR3. The rearrangement links TRBV6-5 to TRBJ2-6, with 8 bases identical to TRBD2. CDR1 and CDR2 from the germline V gene are MNHEY and SVGAGI. V gave up 6 bases and J gave up 0 bases; unmatched junction bases: 1. The CDR3 runs 15 residues. The CDR3, as DNA: TGTGCCAGCAGCCGGGGGGGCTCTGGGGCCAACGTCCTGACTTTC. Protein product: CASSRGGSGANVLTF.

This clone has a single count. The chain employs TRBV6-6 and TRBJ2-2; a weak D match, TRBD2 (5 bases). CDR3 length equals 14 residues. The germline V gene encodes CDR1 MNHNY and CDR2 SVGAGI (reference sequence). The germline V and J ends were trimmed by 0 bases and 7 bases, with 9 bases remaining between them. CDR3 sequence reads: CASSYSLEGGELFF. The CDR3 nucleotides read TGTGCCAGCAGTTACTCGCTAGAGGGCGGGGAGCTGTTTTTT.

This clone was detected only a few times. This chain joins TRBV2 and TRBJ2-7, with 7 positions matching TRBD1. The junction had 5 bases not matched to a gene; V was cut back by 5 bases and J by 1 base. CDR3 length equals 14 residues. Germline V CDR1 and CDR2: SNHLY, FYNNEI. CDR3 nucleotides: TGTGCCAGCAGTACTCAGGGGGAGTCCTACGAGCAGTACTTC. Protein: CASSTQGESYEQYF.

The chain joins TRBV4-1 to TRBJ1-2, with 10 bases fitting TRBD1. Looked up from germline, CDR1 is MGHRA and CDR2 is YSYEKL. The trim removed 1 base at V and 8 bases at J, leaving 7 bases unmatched. CDR3 size: 15 residues. The CDR3 reads CASSQVGDRGGGYTF. The CDR3 nucleotides are TGCGCCAGCAGCCAAGTAGGGGACAGGGGAGGAGGCTACACCTTC.

About this clone: Mismatch with germline at one junction end may stem from a read error. The chain links TRBV4-2 to TRBJ2-1; 9 bases line up with TRBD2. The CDR3 loop spans 15 amino acids. Germline CDR1 and CDR2: LGHNA and YNFKEQ. The CDR3: CASRYGGGARDEQFF. CDR3 bases: TGTGCTAGCAGGTATGGCGGGGGGGCAAGGGATGAGCAGTTCTTC.

V gene TRBV2 combines with J gene TRBJ1-3; 7 bases align to TRBD1. From germline, CDR1 is SNHLY and CDR2 FYNNEI. The CDR3 sequence is 15 residues long. V was pared by 7 bases and J by 0 bases, with 6 bases of the junction left unmatched. This CDR3 reads CASTTGANSGNTIYF. The CDR3 nucleotides read TGTGCCAGCACTACAGGGGCCAACTCTGGAAACACCATATATTTT.

In DNA form, the CDR3 reads TGTGCCAGCAGCTCCCACGAGACAGGGAGGAAGGGCTACACCTTC. Translating it yields CASSSHETGRKGYTF. The chain uses TRBV7-2 and TRBJ1-2; 7 nucleotides match TRBD1. Trimming removed 4 bases from V and 8 bases from J; junction bases left unmatched: 13. Germline lookup yields CDR1 SGHTA and CDR2 FQGNSA. The CDR3 runs 15 residues.

The V call is TRBV20-1, the J call TRBJ1-1; D uncertain. The CDR3 covers 11 residues. Germline-derived CDR1 and CDR2 are DFQATT and SNEGSKA (reference sequence). Trimming shortened V by 5 bases and J by 4 bases, and 8 bases separated the two germline ends. The CDR3 DNA follows: TGCAGTGCTGTACGGGGCACTGAAGCTTTCTTT. Translating it yields CSAVRGTEAFF.

The V gene is TRBV6-6, the J gene TRBJ1-1; D is perhaps TRBD1 (5 bases). V shed 7 bases and J shed 1 base, with 13 bases lying between them. This CDR3 has 14 residues. Germline V gene data show CDR1 as MNHNY and CDR2 as SVGAGI (reference sequence). The CDR3 DNA sequence: TGTGCCAGCACCGCTCCCACAGGGAACACTGAAGCTTTCTTT. Protein sequence: CASTAPTGNTEAFF.

V gene TRBV11-1 combines with J gene TRBJ2-5, with D possibly being TRBD2 (7 bases). The CDR3 contains 15 residues. Per germline, CDR1 SGHAT and CDR2 FQDESV (reference sequence). The ends were cut back, 3 bases at V and 5 bases at J, with 16 bases in the middle. As DNA, the CDR3 is TGTGCCAGCAGCTTTGGAGGGGGGGCGGGGGAGACCCAGTACTTC. Its translation: CASSFGGGAGETQYF.

The genes are TRBV5-5 and TRBJ1-6; D is undetermined. Germline assignment: CDR1 SGHKS and CDR2 YYEKEE (reference sequence). Trimming pared 7 bases from V and 3 bases from J, leaving 14 bases between. The CDR3 covers 15 residues. The DNA of the CDR3 is TGTGCCAGCGTGGCGGAGGACCTCTATAATTCACCCCTCCACTTT. Residues: CASVAEDLYNSPLHF. The full variable domain, with the rest looked up from reference TRBV5-5 and TRBJ1-6, is DAGVTQSPTHLIKTRGQQVTLRCSPISGHKSVSWYQQVLGQGPQFIFQYYEKEERGRGNFPDRFSARQFPNYSSELNVNALLLGDSALYLCASVAEDLYNSPLHFGNGTRLTVT.

The chain employs TRBV7-9 and TRBJ1-4, with TRBD1 as a possible D gene (5 bases). The CDR3 sequence is 16 residues long. CDR1 SEHNR and CDR2 FQNEAQ come from the germline V gene (reference sequence). V was cut by 1 base and J by 4 bases, with 13 bases left in between. The CDR3 DNA reads as TGTGCCAGCAGCTTAGATTTGCAGGGCTTTAATGAAAAACTGTTTTTT. Amino acids: CASSLDLQGFNEKLFF.

The gene calls are TRBV4-2 and TRBJ1-1; D is unclear. CDR1 is LGHNA, CDR2 YNFKEQ, per germline. CDR3 length: 13 amino acids. Between the trimmed V and J ends, which lost 0 bases and 0 bases, there was a span of 2 bases. DNA for the CDR3: TGTGCCAGCAGCCAAGACGTGAACACTGAAGCTTTCTTT. The encoded protein is CASSQDVNTEAFF.

This rearrangement joins TRBV5-4 to TRBJ1-3; no reliable D call. The CDR3 consists of 13 residues. Trimming removed 2 bases at V and 7 bases at J, with 10 bases between. Germline CDR1 SGHNT, CDR2 YYREEE (reference sequence). Here the CDR3 DNA reads TGTGCCAGCAGCTTTTTCAGTTCCAACACCATATATTTT. Its protein product is CASSFFSSNTIYF. Drawing the rest from reference TRBV5-4 and TRBJ1-3, the complete variable domain is ETGVTQSPTHLIKTRGQQVTLRCSSQSGHNTVSWYQQALGQGPQFIFQYYREEENGRGNFPPRFSGLQFPNYSSELNVNALELDDSALYLCASSFFSSNTIYFGEGSWLTVV.

This chain links TRBV5-1 with TRBJ1-1, with 7 bases lining up with TRBD1. CDR3 size: 16 residues. With V trimmed by 0 bases and J by 1 base, 6 bases remained unmatched. Germline-derived CDR1 and CDR2 are SGHRS and YFSETQ. DNA of the CDR3: TGCGCCAGCAGCTTGGCCGTGGGACAGAGGAACACTGAAGCTTTCTTT. Translating gives CASSLAVGQRNTEAFF.

The J gene is TRBJ2-3, the V gene TRBV6-1; TRBD2 matches at 9 bases. The V gene end was trimmed by 6 bases and the J gene end by 5 bases; junction bases not matched to a gene: 6. This CDR3 region has 14 residues. Germline lookup yields CDR1 MNHNS and CDR2 SASEGT. The CDR3 reads CASSNAGGQDTQYF. The CDR3 nucleotides are TGTGCCAGCAGCAATGCGGGGGGGCAAGATACGCAGTATTTT.

This chain uses TRBV4-2 with TRBJ1-1, with TRBD1 as a possible D gene (5 bases). Looked up from germline, CDR1 is LGHNA and CDR2 is YNFKEQ. V shed 4 bases and J shed 3 bases, with 15 bases lying between them. The CDR3 sequence is 15 residues long. CDR3: CASSPPGRAYTEAFF. Here the CDR3 DNA reads TGTGCCAGCAGCCCCCCAGGGAGGGCTTACACTGAAGCTTTCTTT.

This clone was picked up a small number of times. The genes are TRBV9 and TRBJ2-3; weak D call: TRBD2 (5 bases). The CDR3 is 14 amino acids. CDR1 is SGDLS, CDR2 YYNGEE, per germline. V was cut by 2 bases and J by 5 bases, with 12 bases left in between. The CDR3 is CASSVASGKDTQYF. The CDR3 nucleotides read TGTGCCAGCAGCGTGGCATCCGGGAAAGATACGCAGTATTTT.

The chain carries TRBV7-2 and TRBJ1-2; a possible D gene is TRBD1 (6 bases). There are 15 residues in the CDR3. V lost 4 bases, J lost 3 bases, and 15 bases lay in between. Germline CDR1 SGHTA, CDR2 FQGNSA. The CDR3 nucleotides read TGTGCCAGCAGCTCCGGTAACAGGGTTCACTATGGCTACACCTTC. Amino acid sequence: CASSSGNRVHYGYTF.

The chain carries TRBV5-1 and TRBJ2-2; D may be TRBD2 (6 bases). The CDR3 length is 17 residues. Germline V CDR1 and CDR2: SGHRS, YFSETQ. V was trimmed by 4 bases and J by 5 bases, leaving 21 bases between them. For the CDR3, the DNA is TGCGCCAGCAGCCCCGCAAGGGGACGGGGGTGGACCGGGGAGCTGTTTTTT. Its protein is CASSPARGRGWTGELFF.

This chain uses TRBV7-8 with TRBJ2-5; D gene unclear. The CDR3 runs to 13 residues. V shed 2 bases and J shed 5 bases, with 9 bases lying between them. CDR1 is SGHVS, CDR2 FQNEAQ, per germline. CDR3 coding DNA: TGTGCCAGCAGCTTACCCTCCTTGGAGACCCAGTACTTC. Amino acid sequence: CASSLPSLETQYF.